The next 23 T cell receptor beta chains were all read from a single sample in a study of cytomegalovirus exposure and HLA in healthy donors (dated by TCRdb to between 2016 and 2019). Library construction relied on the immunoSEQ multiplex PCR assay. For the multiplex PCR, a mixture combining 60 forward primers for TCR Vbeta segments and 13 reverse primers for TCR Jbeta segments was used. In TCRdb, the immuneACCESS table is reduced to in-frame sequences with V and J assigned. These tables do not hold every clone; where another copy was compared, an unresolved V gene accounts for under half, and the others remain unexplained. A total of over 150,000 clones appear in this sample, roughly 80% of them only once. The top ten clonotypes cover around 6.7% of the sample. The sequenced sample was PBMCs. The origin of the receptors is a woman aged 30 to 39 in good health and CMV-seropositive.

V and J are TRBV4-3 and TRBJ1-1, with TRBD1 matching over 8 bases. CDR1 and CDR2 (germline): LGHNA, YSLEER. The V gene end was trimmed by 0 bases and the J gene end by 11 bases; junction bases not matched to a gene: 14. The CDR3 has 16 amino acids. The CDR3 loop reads CASSQETSWTGSVAFF. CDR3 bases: TGCGCCAGCAGCCAAGAAACCTCCTGGACAGGGAGCGTGGCTTTCTTT.

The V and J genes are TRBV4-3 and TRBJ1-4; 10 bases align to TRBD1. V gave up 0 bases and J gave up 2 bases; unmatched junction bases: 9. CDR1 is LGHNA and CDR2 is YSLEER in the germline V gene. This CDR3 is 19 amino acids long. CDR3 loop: CASSQDLGTGVMTNEKLFF. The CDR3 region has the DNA TGCGCCAGCAGCCAAGATCTAGGGACAGGGGTTATGACTAATGAAAAACTGTTTTTT.

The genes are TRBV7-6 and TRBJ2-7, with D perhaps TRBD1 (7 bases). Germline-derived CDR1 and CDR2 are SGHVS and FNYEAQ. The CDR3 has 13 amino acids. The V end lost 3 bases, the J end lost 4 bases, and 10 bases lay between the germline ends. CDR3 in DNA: TGTGCCAGCAGCTTGACAGGGAGGTACGAGCAGTACTTC. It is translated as CASSLTGRYEQYF.

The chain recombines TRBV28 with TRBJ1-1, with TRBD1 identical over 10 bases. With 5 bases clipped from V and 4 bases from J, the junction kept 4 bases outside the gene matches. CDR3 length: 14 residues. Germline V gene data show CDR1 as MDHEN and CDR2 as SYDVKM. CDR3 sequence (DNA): TGTGCCAGCAGTAGGGGGACAGGGGTCACTGAAGCTTTCTTT. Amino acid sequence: CASSRGTGVTEAFF.

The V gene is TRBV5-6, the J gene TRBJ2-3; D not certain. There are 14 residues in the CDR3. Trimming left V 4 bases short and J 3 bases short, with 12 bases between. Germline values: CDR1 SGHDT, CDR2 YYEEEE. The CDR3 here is CASSHLRGTDTQYF. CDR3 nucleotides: TGTGCCAGCAGCCACCTGCGAGGAACAGATACGCAGTATTTT.

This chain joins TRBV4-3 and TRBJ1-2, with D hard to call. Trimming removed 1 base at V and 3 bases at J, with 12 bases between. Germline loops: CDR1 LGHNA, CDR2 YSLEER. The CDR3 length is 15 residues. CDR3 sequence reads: CASSQGGPQHYGYTF. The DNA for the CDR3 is TGCGCCAGCAGCCAAGGAGGGCCTCAACACTATGGCTACACCTTC.

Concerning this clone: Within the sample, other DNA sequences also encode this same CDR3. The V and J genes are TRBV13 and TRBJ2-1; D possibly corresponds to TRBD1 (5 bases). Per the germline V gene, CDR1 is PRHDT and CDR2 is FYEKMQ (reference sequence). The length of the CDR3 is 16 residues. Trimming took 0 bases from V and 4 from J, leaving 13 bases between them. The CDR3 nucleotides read TGTGCCAGCAGCTTAGGAAACAGGTCGCCTTACAATGAGCAGTTCTTC. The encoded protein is CASSLGNRSPYNEQFF.

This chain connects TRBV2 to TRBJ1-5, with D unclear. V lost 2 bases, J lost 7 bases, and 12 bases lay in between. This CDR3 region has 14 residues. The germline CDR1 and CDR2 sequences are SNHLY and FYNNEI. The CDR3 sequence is CASSESTEGQPQHF. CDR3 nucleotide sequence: TGTGCCAGCAGTGAATCGACGGAGGGACAGCCCCAGCATTTT.

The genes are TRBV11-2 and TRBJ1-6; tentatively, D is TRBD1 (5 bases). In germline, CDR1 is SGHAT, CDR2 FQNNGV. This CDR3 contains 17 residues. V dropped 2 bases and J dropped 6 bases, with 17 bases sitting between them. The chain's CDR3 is CASSLRPGGVGNSPLHF. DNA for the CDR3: TGTGCCAGCAGCTTAAGGCCTGGGGGGGTTGGTAATTCACCCCTCCACTTT.

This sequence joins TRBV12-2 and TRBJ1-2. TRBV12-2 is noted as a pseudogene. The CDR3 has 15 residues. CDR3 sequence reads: CASRSRLSTNYGYTF. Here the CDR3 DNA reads TGTGCAAGTCGCTCCCGTTTGAGTACTAACTATGGCTACACCTTC.

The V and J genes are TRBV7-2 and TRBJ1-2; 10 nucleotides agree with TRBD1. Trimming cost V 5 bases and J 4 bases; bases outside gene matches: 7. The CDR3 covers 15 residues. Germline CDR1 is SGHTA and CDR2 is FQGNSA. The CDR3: CASSRHGTGVYGYTF. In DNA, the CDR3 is TGTGCCAGCAGCCGCCACGGGACAGGGGTCTATGGCTACACCTTC.

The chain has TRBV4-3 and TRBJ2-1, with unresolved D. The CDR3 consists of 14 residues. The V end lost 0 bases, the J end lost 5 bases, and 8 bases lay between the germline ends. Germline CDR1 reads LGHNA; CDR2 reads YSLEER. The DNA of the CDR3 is TGCGCCAGCAGCCAAGATCGAAGCCACAATGAGCAGTTCTTC. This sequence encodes CASSQDRSHNEQFF.

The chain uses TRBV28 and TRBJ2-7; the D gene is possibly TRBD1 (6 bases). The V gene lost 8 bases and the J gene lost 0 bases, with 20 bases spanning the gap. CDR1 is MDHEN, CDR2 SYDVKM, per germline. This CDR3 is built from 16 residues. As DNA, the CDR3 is TGTGCCAGCTTCGGGGCCTACAGGGCGAGCTCCTACGAGCAGTACTTC. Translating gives CASFGAYRASSYEQYF.

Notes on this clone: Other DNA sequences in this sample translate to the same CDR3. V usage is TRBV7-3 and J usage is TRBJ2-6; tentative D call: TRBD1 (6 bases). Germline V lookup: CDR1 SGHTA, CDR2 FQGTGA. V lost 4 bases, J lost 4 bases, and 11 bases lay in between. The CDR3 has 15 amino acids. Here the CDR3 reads CASSSQGPGANVLTF. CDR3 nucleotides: TGTGCCAGCAGCTCACAGGGACCAGGGGCCAACGTCCTGACTTTC.

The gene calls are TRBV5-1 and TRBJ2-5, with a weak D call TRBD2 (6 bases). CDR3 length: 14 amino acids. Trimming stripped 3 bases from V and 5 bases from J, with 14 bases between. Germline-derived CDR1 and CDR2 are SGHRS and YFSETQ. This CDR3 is CASSWGTFQETQYF. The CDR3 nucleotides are TGCGCCAGCAGCTGGGGGACTTTCCAGGAGACCCAGTACTTC. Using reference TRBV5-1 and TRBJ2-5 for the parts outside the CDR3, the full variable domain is KAGVTQTPRYLIKTRGQQVTLSCSPISGHRSVSWYQQTPGQGLQFLFEYFSETQRNKGNFPGRFSGRQFSNSRSEMNVSTLELGDSALYLCASSWGTFQETQYFGPGTRLLVL.

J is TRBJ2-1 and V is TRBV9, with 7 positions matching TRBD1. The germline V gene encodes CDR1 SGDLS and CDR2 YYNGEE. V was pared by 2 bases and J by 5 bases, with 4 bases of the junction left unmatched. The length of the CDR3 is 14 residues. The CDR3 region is CASSVGQANNEQFF. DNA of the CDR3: TGTGCCAGCAGCGTCGGACAGGCAAACAATGAGCAGTTCTTC.

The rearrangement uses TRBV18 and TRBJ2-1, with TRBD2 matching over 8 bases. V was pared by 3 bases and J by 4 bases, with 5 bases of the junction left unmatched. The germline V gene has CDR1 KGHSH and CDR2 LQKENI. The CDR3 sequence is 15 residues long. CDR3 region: CASSPGASGYNEQFF. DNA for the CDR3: TGTGCCAGCTCACCGGGAGCTAGCGGGTACAATGAGCAGTTCTTC.

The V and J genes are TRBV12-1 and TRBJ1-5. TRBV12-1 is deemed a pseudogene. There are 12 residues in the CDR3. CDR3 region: CARAGWGQPQHF. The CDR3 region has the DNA TGTGCCCGGGCGGGGTGGGGGCAGCCCCAGCATTTT.

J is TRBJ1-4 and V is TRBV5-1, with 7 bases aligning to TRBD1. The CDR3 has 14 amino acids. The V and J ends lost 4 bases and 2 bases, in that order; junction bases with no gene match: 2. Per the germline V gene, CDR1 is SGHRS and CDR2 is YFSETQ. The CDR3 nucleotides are TGCGCCAGCAGCCCGACAGGGACTAATGAAAAACTGTTTTTT. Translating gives CASSPTGTNEKLFF.

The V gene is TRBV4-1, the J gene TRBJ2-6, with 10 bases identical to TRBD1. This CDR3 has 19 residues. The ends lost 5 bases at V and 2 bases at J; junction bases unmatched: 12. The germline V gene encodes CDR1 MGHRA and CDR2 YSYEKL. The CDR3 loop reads CASSVATGGKFPGANVLTF. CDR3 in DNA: TGCGCCAGCAGCGTCGCGACAGGGGGCAAATTTCCTGGGGCCAACGTCCTGACTTTC.

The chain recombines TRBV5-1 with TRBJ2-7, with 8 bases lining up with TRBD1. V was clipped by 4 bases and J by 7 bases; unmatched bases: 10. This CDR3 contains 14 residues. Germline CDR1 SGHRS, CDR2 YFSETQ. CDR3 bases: TGCGCCAGCAGCCTCTTCAGGGGGCGCGAAGAGCAGTACTTC. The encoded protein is CASSLFRGREEQYF.

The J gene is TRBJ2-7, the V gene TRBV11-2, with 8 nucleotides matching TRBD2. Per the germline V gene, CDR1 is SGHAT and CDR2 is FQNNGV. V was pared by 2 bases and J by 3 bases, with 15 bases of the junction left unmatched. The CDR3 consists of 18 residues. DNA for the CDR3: TGTGCCAGCAGCTTAAGGGCGGGGGGAGCCTTAAGGTACTACGAGCAGTACTTC. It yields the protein CASSLRAGGALRYYEQYF.

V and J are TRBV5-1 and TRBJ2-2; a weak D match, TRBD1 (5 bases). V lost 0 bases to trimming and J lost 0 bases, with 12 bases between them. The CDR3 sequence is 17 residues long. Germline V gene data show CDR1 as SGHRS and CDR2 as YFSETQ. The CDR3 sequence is CASSLDPAGSNTGELFF. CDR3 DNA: TGCGCCAGCAGCTTGGACCCAGCAGGGTCGAACACCGGGGAGCTGTTTTTT.